These T cell receptor beta chains were read from a single sample in a study of shared clonotypes between healthy human individuals. TCRdb keeps only in-frame clones here, not all; method: immunoSEQ multiplex PCR. Among 1.5 million to 1.9 million clones listed, around 98% were seen once. The specimen sequenced was naive CD4+ T cells sorted from blood. The receptors come from a man aged 30 to 39 in good health. Each CDR3 is given with its conserved first and last residue. A D gene is named only where the DNA matches it firmly. The size field is filled for only some rows; it gives once, few, many or a size class.

D: .; V: TRBV18; size: .; J: TRBJ2-1; DNA: TGTGCCAGCTCACCACCGGGTTCAGGTGGGTCCTACAATGAGCAGTTCTTC; CDR3: CASSPPGSGGSYNEQFF
D: .; V: TRBV6-1; size: .; J: TRBJ1-4; DNA: TGTGCCAGCAATCGGGGGACAAATGAAAAACTGTTTTTT; CDR3: CASNRGTNEKLFF
D: TRBD2; V: TRBV6-5; size: .; J: TRBJ2-7; DNA: TGTGCCAGCAGTTACGGGACTAGCGGGAATCGCGGGCAGTACTTC; CDR3: CASSYGTSGNRGQYF
D: TRBD1; V: TRBV6-5; size: .; J: TRBJ1-5; DNA: TGTGCCAGCAGTCCGAGGACAGGGCAGAGTCAGCCCCAGCATTTT; CDR3: CASSPRTGQSQPQHF
D: .; V: TRBV4-1; size: .; J: TRBJ2-1; DNA: TGCGCCAGCAGCCAAGGGAGATTCTACAATGAGCAGTTCTTC; CDR3: CASSQGRFYNEQFF
D: .; V: TRBV2; size: few; J: TRBJ2-7; DNA: TGTGCCAGCAGTGCGGAGGACGAGCAGTACTTC; CDR3: CASSAEDEQYF
D: .; V: TRBV5-1; size: once; J: TRBJ2-7; DNA: TGCGCCAGCAGCTCTAGGGACTTCTCCTACGAGCAGTACTTC; CDR3: CASSSRDFSYEQYF
D: TRBD2; V: TRBV18; size: .; J: TRBJ2-1; DNA: TGTGCCAGCTCACCCCGACTAGCGGACTACAATGAGCAGTTCTTC; CDR3: CASSPRLADYNEQFF
D: .; V: TRBV4-1; size: .; J: TRBJ1-5; DNA: TGCGCCAGCAGCCAAGCTGCTTTAGGGGTGGGCAATCAGCCCCAGCATTTT; CDR3: CASSQAALGVGNQPQHF
D: .; V: TRBV27; size: once; J: TRBJ2-2; DNA: TGTGCCAGCAGCCCCGGACAGAACACCGGGGAGCTGTTTTTT; CDR3: CASSPGQNTGELFF